A selection of T cell receptor beta chains follows, all from one sample in a study of human T cells and chemical hapten exposure. TCRdb re-called the RACE reads through MiXCR, storing one row per CDR3 protein. The sample includes 65,000 to 95,000 distinct CDR3 sequences, 8.6% of them seen just once. The sample taken for sequencing was whole blood. The receptors shown here come from a female donor in good health. Some clones in this sample may be carry-over from other donors' samples. CDR3s include the opening cysteine and the closing phenylalanine or tryptophan. Fields, in order: D gene, V gene, J gene, clone size, CDR3 DNA, CDR3 protein. The D gene is left open where the match is weak. Clone sizes are given selectively: once, few, many, or a class where the clone is expanded.

>-|TRBV21-1|TRBJ2-3|few
TGTGCCAGCAGCAGGCTAGCGGGGGGCACAGATACGCAGTATTTT
CASSRLAGGTDTQYF
>TRBD1|TRBV20-1|TRBJ2-6|many
TGCAGTGCATCACCCGGGACAGGGTCCCCCAACGTCCTGACTTTC
CSASPGTGSPNVLTF
>-|TRBV18|TRBJ2-3|-
TGTGCCAGCACAGGGTGGGTCGGCACAGATACGCAGTATTTT
CASTGWVGTDTQYF
>TRBD2|TRBV6-1|TRBJ2-6|few
TGTGCCAGCAGGGGGGGGGAAGCTGGGGCCAACGTCCTGACTTTC
CASRGGEAGANVLTF
>-|TRBV13|TRBJ1-5|-
TGTGCCAGCACGACTTTGGTAAGGTTGAGTAATCAGCCCCAGCATTTT
CASTTLVRLSNQPQHF
>-|TRBV20-1|TRBJ1-1|many
TGCAGTGCTAGTATCATCCGGGGGAGCACTGAAGCTTTCTTT
CSASIIRGSTEAFF
>TRBD2|TRBV7-6|TRBJ2-3|few
TGTGCCAGCAGCACTAGCGGGGGGCTGGCCACAGATACGCAGTATTTT
CASSTSGGLATDTQYF
>-|TRBV7-2|TRBJ2-1|-
TGTGCCAGCAGCTCTCAGGAGACCTACAATGAGCAGTTCTTC
CASSSQETYNEQFF
>TRBD2|TRBV12-3/TRBV12-4|TRBJ2-3|-
TGTGCCAGCACCGGGACTAGCCGCACAGATACGCAGTATTTT
CASTGTSRTDTQYF
>TRBD1|TRBV12-3/TRBV12-4|TRBJ1-1|many
TGTGCCAGCGGAGGGACAGGGGGATCCAGCACTGAAGCTTTCTTT
CASGGTGGSSTEAFF
>-|TRBV4-3|TRBJ1-5|many
TGCGCCAGCAGCCAAGCACACTACCTCTCAGAGGGGATTGGTCAGCCCCAGCATTTT
CASSQAHYLSEGIGQPQHF
>-|TRBV20-1|TRBJ1-5|-
TGCAGTGCCGAAATCCAGGGGCAGGATAGCAATCAGCCCCAGCATTTT
CSAEIQGQDSNQPQHF
>-|TRBV12-5|TRBJ2-6|many
TGTGCTAGCCTCCGATGGGGGGCGGTCGGTGGGGCCAACGTCCTGACTTTC
CASLRWGAVGGANVLTF
>-|TRBV7-8|TRBJ2-3|-
TGTGCCAGCAGCTTAGACTCCAGGGGCGCGGCAGATACGCAGTATTTT
CASSLDSRGAADTQYF
>-|TRBV5-1|TRBJ2-3|-
TGCGCCAGCAGCTTAAATGGGGCGCCGGCAGATACGCAGTATTTT
CASSLNGAPADTQYF
>TRBD2|TRBV11-2|TRBJ2-1|-
TGTGCCAGCAGCTCCCCGGGACTAGCACCCGGGGGGGCCCTTTACAATGAGCAGTTCTTC
CASSSPGLAPGGALYNEQFF
>-|TRBV20-1|TRBJ1-2|many
TGCAGTGCTGTCAGGACAGCCACCTATGGCTACACCTTC
CSAVRTATYGYTF
>-|TRBV29-1|TRBJ2-3|-
TGCAGCGTTGAACTAGGGGTCGCAGATACGCAGTATTTT
CSVELGVADTQYF
>-|TRBV15|TRBJ1-5|-
TGTGCCACCAGTGGGACGGTTAGCAATCAGCCCCAGCATTTT
CATSGTVSNQPQHF
>TRBD1|TRBV5-4|TRBJ1-6|many
TGTGCCAGCAGCGCATTCGGACAGGGAGGTTGGTCACCCCTCCACTTT
CASSAFGQGGWSPLHF
>-|TRBV5-1|TRBJ1-2|few
TGCGCCAGCAGCTTAGAAGGGGACTATGGCTACACCTTC
CASSLEGDYGYTF
>TRBD2|TRBV12-3/TRBV12-4|TRBJ2-7|many
TGTGCCAGCAGTTCCGGAAAAGGACTAGCGGGGGCCTACGAGCAGTACTTC
CASSSGKGLAGAYEQYF
>-|TRBV3-1|TRBJ1-6|-
TGTGCCAGCAGCCAGGGTAGGGGTACCCTCCACTTT
CASSQGRGTLHF
>TRBD1|TRBV7-9|TRBJ2-6|many
TGTGCCAGCAGCTTAGCGCACTACAGGGGACCCATTAGATCTGGGGCCAACGTCCTGACTTTC
CASSLAHYRGPIRSGANVLTF
>TRBD1|TRBV6-1|TRBJ2-3|few
TGTGCCAGCAGTGAACAGGGCAGGGGGCTCTTCACAGATACGCAGTATTTT
CASSEQGRGLFTDTQYF
>-|TRBV7-2|TRBJ1-1|-
TGTGCCAGCAGCTTATCTTGGCGGCCCGGGGCTGAAGCTTTCTTT
CASSLSWRPGAEAFF
>TRBD1|TRBV7-9|TRBJ1-2|-
TGTGCCAGCAGCTCCAAGGGTGGGGACAGCTCTAACTATGGCTACACCTTC
CASSSKGGDSSNYGYTF
>-|TRBV5-1|TRBJ1-1|-
TGCGCCAGCAGCTTGCTAGGGAACACTGAAGCTTTCTTT
CASSLLGNTEAFF
>TRBD1|TRBV5-1|TRBJ2-5|many
TGCGCCAGCAGCCCGGACAGGGTTCAAGAGACCCAGTACTTC
CASSPDRVQETQYF
>-|TRBV28|TRBJ1-5|few
TGTGCCAGCAGTTTAGGGGGGCAGAATCAGCCCCAGCATTTT
CASSLGGQNQPQHF
>TRBD1|TRBV29-1|TRBJ1-1|once
TGCAGCGCAAAACAGGGGGCTGAAGCTTTCTTT
CSAKQGAEAFF